What follows are 3 T cell receptor beta chains derived from one specimen sequenced in a study of tumor-infiltrating lymphocytes in oesophageal squamous cell carcinoma. TCRdb called the PCR reads again in MiXCR, with one record for every CDR3 protein. The sample holds roughly 6,000 distinct CDR3 sequences; about 15% are singletons and the top ten take more than 20%. The sequenced material came from normal esophageal tissue next to the tumor. These receptors were collected from a male donor with esophageal squamous cell carcinoma.

This clonotype was detected a few times. The rearrangement joins TRBV24-1 to TRBJ1-5; TRBD1 might be the D (5 bases). The V and J ends lost 11 bases and 1 base respectively, with 11 bases between them. This CDR3 spans 13 amino acids. The germline V gene has CDR1 KGHDR and CDR2 SFDVKD. The CDR3 reads CAISGYSNQPQHF. In nucleotides, the CDR3 is TGTGCCATCTCAGGGTACAGCAATCAGCCCCAGCATTTT.

In this sample, this clonotype turned up many times. A clone one base away is much larger, so this may be a read error. The chain employs TRBV7-3 and TRBJ2-7; D is unresolved. The CDR3 is 14 residues long. The germline gives CDR1 SGHTA, CDR2 FQGTGA. V lost 4 bases, J lost 7 bases, and 17 bases lay in between. The DNA of the CDR3 is TGTGCCAGCAGCTCCCTCCATACCTACAATGAGCAGTACTTC. Amino acids: CASSSLHTYNEQYF. The whole variable domain, remainder taken from reference TRBV7-3 and TRBJ2-7, is GAGVSQTPSNKVTEKGKYVELRCDPISGHTALYWYRQSLGQGPEFLIYFQGTGAADDSGLPNDRFFAVRPEGSVSTLKIQRTERGDSAVYLCASSSLHTYNEQYFGPGTRLTVT.

In this sample, this clonotype is large. The chain uses TRBV7-2 and TRBJ1-1; the D gene is possibly TRBD1 (5 bases). The CDR3 runs 14 residues. The ends were cut back, 7 bases at V and 0 bases at J, with 12 bases in the middle. Germline lookup yields CDR1 SGHTA and CDR2 FQGNSA. The CDR3 DNA reads as TGTGCCAGCAACTTCGGACAATTGAACACTGAAGCTTTCTTT. This codes for CASNFGQLNTEAFF. The complete variable domain, with remaining parts taken from reference TRBV7-2 and TRBJ1-1, reads GAGVSQSPSNKVTEKGKDVELRCDPISGHTALYWYRQSLGQGLEFLIYFQGNSAPDKSGLPSDRFSAERTGGSVSTLTIQRTQQEDSAVYLCASNFGQLNTEAFFGQGTRLTVV.